This paragraph covers one T cell receptor beta chain sequence. Antigen: not known. This specimen belongs to a study of chemoradiotherapy in HPV16-positive cancers. Findings and limits, study-wide: HPV-responsive T-cell expansion during chemoradiotherapy was linked to improved recurrence-free survival in HPV16-positive patients.

The data were produced by immunoSEQ multiplex PCR, yet TCRdb's version contains in-frame clones alone and is incomplete. The data contain more than 10,000 clones, about 91% of them singletons. Repertoires were sampled repeatedly during chemoradiotherapy. Germline V gives CDR1 LNHDA, CDR2 SQIVND (reference sequence). Trimming stripped 5 bases from V and 5 bases from J, with 7 bases between. The CDR3 runs 12 residues. Sample: blood, taken from a patient who underwent chemoradiotherapy. The chain employs TRBV19 and TRBJ2-1; D is uncertain. The clonotype comes from a human donor with HPV-associated anogenital cancer. CDR3 nucleotide sequence: TGTGCCAGTAGTGCCCGAAACAATGAGCAGTTCTTC. Residues: CASSARNNEQFF.